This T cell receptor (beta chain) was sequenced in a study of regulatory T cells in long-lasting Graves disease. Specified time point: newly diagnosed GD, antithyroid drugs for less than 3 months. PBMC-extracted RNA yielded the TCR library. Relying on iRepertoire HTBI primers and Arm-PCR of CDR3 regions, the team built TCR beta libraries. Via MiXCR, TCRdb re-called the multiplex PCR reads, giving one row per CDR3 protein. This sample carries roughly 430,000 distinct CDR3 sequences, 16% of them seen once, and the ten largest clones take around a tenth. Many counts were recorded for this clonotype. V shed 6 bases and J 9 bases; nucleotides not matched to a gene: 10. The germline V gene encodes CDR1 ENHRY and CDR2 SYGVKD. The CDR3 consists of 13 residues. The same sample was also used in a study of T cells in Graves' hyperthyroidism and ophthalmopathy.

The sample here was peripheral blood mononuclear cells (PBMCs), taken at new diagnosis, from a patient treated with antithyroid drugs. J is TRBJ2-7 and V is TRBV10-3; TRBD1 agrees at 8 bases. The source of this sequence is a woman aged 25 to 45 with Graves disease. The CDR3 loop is CAIRDRDEIGQYF. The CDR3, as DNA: TGTGCCATCAGGGACAGGGACGAAATCGGGCAGTACTTC.